This T cell receptor beta chain was recovered during a study of shared clonotypes between healthy human individuals. Study background: There were three CD4 naive, three CD4 memory, two CD8 naive and one CD8 memory plates per donor. Study-level findings and limits: Four donors had roughly 5.2% of their naive CD4 clonotypes in common.

A note on this clone: The antigen is undetermined.

V shed 6 bases and J 5 bases; nucleotides not matched to a gene: 5. The CDR3 runs to 14 residues. Per germline, CDR1 MNHEY and CDR2 SVGAGI. The authors split each subset's genomic DNA evenly across several immunoSEQ plates. Clones were sequenced by immunoSEQ multiplex PCR, and TCRdb holds only the in-frame ones, with some missing. The sample lists 1.6 million or so clones; 98% were seen once. The donors, healthy adults who were HIV-negative, had experienced no recent acute infections or vaccinations. V usage is TRBV6-5 and J usage is TRBJ2-7; 12 bases map to TRBD2. The clonotype was recovered from a young man in good health. Sequenced material: naive CD4+ T cells sorted from blood. Sample subset: CD45RA+ positively selected. The DNA of the CDR3 is TGTGCCAGCAGCCGACTAGCGGGGGTCAACGAGCAGTACTTC. Translation gives CASSRLAGVNEQYF.